One and the same sample provided the 29 T cell receptor beta chains below, sequenced in a study of beta chain features in type 1 diabetes. Every isolated RNA sample was fully reverse transcribed, so sequencing captured expressed TCRB transcripts. Measured with immunoSEQ multiplex PCR; TCRdb has only the in-frame clones, and not every one. This table has roughly 300,000 clones, about 15% appearing once. The sample taken for sequencing was central memory CD4+ T cells from blood. The receptors stem from a man aged 25-45 years in good health.

The chain is built from TRBV6-1 and TRBJ1-4; no clear D. V shed 5 bases and J shed 13 bases, with 8 bases lying between them. The CDR3 totals 10 residues. Germline CDR1 MNHNS, CDR2 SASEGT. CDR3 region: CASSLGRLFF. The CDR3 DNA follows: TGTGCCAGCAGTTTAGGACGACTGTTTTTT.

This chain joins TRBV7-2 and TRBJ1-4, with 10 positions matching TRBD1. Germline CDR1 SGHTA, CDR2 FQGNSA. V was clipped by 1 base and J by 11 bases; unmatched bases: 10. The CDR3 has 16 amino acids. DNA for the CDR3: TGTGCCAGCAGCTTAGTGACAGGGGGCGGAATTGGTAAACTGTTTTTT. Translating gives CASSLVTGGGIGKLFF.

In its sample, this clone was seen a few times. The chain joins TRBV28 to TRBJ1-2; unclear D gene. V lost 8 bases and J lost 6, with 10 bases in between. Per the germline V gene, CDR1 is MDHEN and CDR2 is SYDVKM. The CDR3 runs 11 residues. The CDR3 coding sequence is TGTGCCAGCGGCTCAGTTGATGGCTACACCTTC. Translation: CASGSVDGYTF.

With regard to this clone: The sample contains more than one DNA sequence encoding this CDR3. J is TRBJ1-2 and V is TRBV28; D uncertain. The CDR3 sequence is 14 residues long. Germline V gene data show CDR1 as MDHEN and CDR2 as SYDVKM. Deletions cut 3 bases from V and 2 bases from J, with 10 bases between. The CDR3 loop reads CASSLGAGNYGYTF. The CDR3 DNA is TGTGCCAGCAGTTTGGGCGCGGGGAACTATGGCTACACCTTC.

This clone showed up just a few times. The CDR3 region is CASSLGPVSYEQYF. CDR3 coding DNA: TGTGCCAGCAGCTTAGGCCCAGTCTCCTACGAGCAGTACTTC. This sequence joins TRBV13 and TRBJ2-7; D unresolved. CDR1 is PRHDT and CDR2 is FYEKMQ in the germline V gene (reference sequence). Trimming took 0 bases from V and 0 from J, leaving 6 bases between them. This CDR3 spans 14 amino acids. Based on the CDR3 plus reference TRBV13 and TRBJ2-7, the full variable domain is AAGVIQSPRHLIKEKRETATLKCYPIPRHDTVYWYQQGPGQDPQFLISFYEKMQSDKGSIPDRFSAQQFSDYHSELNMSSLELGDSALYFCASSLGPVSYEQYFGPGTRLTVT.

As DNA, the CDR3 is TGTGCCTGGAATACAGGGGGCAGAGAAAAACTGTTTTTT. Amino acid sequence: CAWNTGGREKLFF. The chain links TRBV30 to TRBJ1-4; 9 bases fit TRBD1. Trimming cost V 4 bases and J 8 bases; bases outside gene matches: 5. CDR3 length: 13 amino acids. CDR1 and CDR2 from the germline V gene are GTSNPN and SVGIG (reference sequence).

The CDR3 DNA follows: TGTGCCAGCAGCTTATCCTTAGCGGGAGGCCGGAGCACCGGGGAGCTGTTTTTT. This sequence encodes CASSLSLAGGRSTGELFF. The chain couples TRBV11-2 to TRBJ2-2; 10 bases are a match to TRBD2. Germline-derived CDR1 and CDR2 are SGHAT and FQNNGV. Trimming removed 2 bases from V and 4 bases from J; junction bases left unmatched: 10. There are 18 residues in the CDR3.

This chain joins TRBV28 and TRBJ2-2; 8 nucleotides line up with TRBD2. The germline V gene has CDR1 MDHEN and CDR2 SYDVKM. The CDR3 sequence is 15 residues long. Trimming cost V 6 bases and J 2 bases; bases outside gene matches: 5. CDR3 sequence (DNA): TGTGCCAGCAGGGGGAGCGGGGGAAACACCGGGGAGCTGTTTTTT. Its protein is CASRGSGGNTGELFF.

The chain recombines TRBV4-3 with TRBJ2-2; D is perhaps TRBD1 or TRBD2 (5 bases each). The length of the CDR3 is 14 residues. The V end was cut by 1 base, the J end by 6 bases, with 9 bases between. CDR1 LGHNA and CDR2 YSLEER come from the germline V gene. The CDR3 is CASSQVRGPGELFF. CDR3 sequence (DNA): TGCGCCAGCAGCCAAGTCCGGGGACCCGGGGAGCTGTTTTTT.

This clone was detected a few times. The genes are TRBV9 and TRBJ2-3, with a weak D call TRBD1 (6 bases). Germline CDR1 is SGDLS and CDR2 is YYNGEE. Trimming pared 3 bases from V and 2 bases from J, leaving 16 bases between. The CDR3 has 16 residues. The CDR3: CASSEKIQGNTDTQYF. DNA of the CDR3: TGTGCCAGCAGCGAAAAGATACAGGGAAACACAGATACGCAGTATTTT.

The CDR3 loop reads CASSEVFNEQFF. DNA for the CDR3: TGTGCCAGCAGTGAAGTATTCAATGAGCAGTTCTTC. The J gene is TRBJ2-1, the V gene TRBV6-5, with D unresolved. Germline V gene lookup returns CDR1 MNHEY and CDR2 SVGAGI. The CDR3 runs to 12 residues. V lost 5 bases and J 6 bases, leaving 8 bases between the germline ends.

The V call is TRBV5-1, the J call TRBJ2-5; 11 bases are a match to TRBD2. In germline, CDR1 is SGHRS, CDR2 YFSETQ. The CDR3 runs 14 residues. Trimming at V came to 4 bases and at J to 4 bases, leaving 3 bases not matched to a gene. CDR3 nucleotides: TGCGCCAGCAGCGCGGGACTAGCGGTAGAGACCCAGTACTTC. Translating it yields CASSAGLAVETQYF.

This chain links TRBV7-9 with TRBJ2-5, with D possibly called TRBD1 or TRBD2 (5 bases each). The germline V and J ends were trimmed by 0 bases and 3 bases, with 8 bases remaining between them. Germline lookup yields CDR1 SEHNR and CDR2 FQNEAQ (reference sequence). The CDR3 spans 14 residues. The CDR3 reads CASSLARDEETQYF. As DNA, the CDR3 is TGTGCCAGCAGCTTAGCGAGGGACGAAGAGACCCAGTACTTC.

This clone occurred a few times. The genes are TRBV25-1 and TRBJ1-4; 8 bases fit TRBD1. The CDR3 spans 15 residues. The germline gives CDR1 MGHDK, CDR2 SYGVNS. The J segment lost 8 bases and the V segment lost 3 bases, leaving 8 bases of the junction unmatched. The CDR3 DNA is TGTGCCAGCAGTGACTCCTACAGGGGGGCCGAAAAACTGTTTTTT. It is translated as CASSDSYRGAEKLFF. The full variable domain, with the rest looked up from reference TRBV25-1 and TRBJ1-4, is EADIYQTPRYLVIGTGKKITLECSQTMGHDKMYWYQQDPGMELHLIHYSYGVNSTEKGDLSSESTVSRIRTEHFPLTLESARPSHTSQYLCASSDSYRGAEKLFFGSGTQLSVL.

The chain links TRBV7-9 to TRBJ2-5, with 10 bases fitting TRBD2. Germline CDR1 SEHNR, CDR2 FQNEAQ (reference sequence). The CDR3 runs 17 residues. V shed 3 bases, J shed 5 bases, and the junction held 12 bases outside the gene matches. The CDR3 loop is CASSLVAGGPPGETQYF. The DNA of the CDR3 is TGTGCCAGCAGCTTGGTAGCGGGGGGACCCCCCGGGGAGACCCAGTACTTC.

There are a few counts of this clone. The J gene is TRBJ2-2, the V gene TRBV5-1; TRBD2 agrees at 7 bases. The CDR3 spans 16 residues. J gave up 5 bases and V 4 bases, and 11 bases lay outside the gene matches. The germline V gene encodes CDR1 SGHRS and CDR2 YFSETQ. CDR3 loop: CASSPLPAGDTGELFF. The DNA of the CDR3 is TGCGCCAGCAGCCCCCTCCCCGCGGGAGATACCGGGGAGCTGTTTTTT.

This clone came up a few times. V gene TRBV28 combines with J gene TRBJ2-2; D unclear. The V end lost 6 bases, the J end lost 6 bases, and 14 bases lay between the germline ends. Germline V gene sequence: CDR1 MDHEN, CDR2 SYDVKM. The CDR3 has 14 amino acids. CDR3 amino acids: CASRPPERAGELFF. CDR3 nucleotides: TGTGCCAGCAGGCCCCCAGAACGGGCCGGGGAGCTGTTTTTT.

This clone was recorded many times. V is TRBV14 and J is TRBJ1-1; TRBD1 might be the D (6 bases). Trimming took 4 bases from V and 5 from J, leaving 11 bases between them. The CDR3 contains 13 residues. Germline V lookup: CDR1 SGHDN, CDR2 FVKESK. CDR3 DNA: TGTGCCAGCAGCCGACAGGTTGGAACTGAAGCTTTCTTT. The encoded protein is CASSRQVGTEAFF. Together with reference TRBV14 and TRBJ1-1, the CDR3 gives the full variable domain: EAGVTQFPSHSVIEKGQTVTLRCDPISGHDNLYWYRRVMGKEIKFLLHFVKESKQDESGMPNNRFLAERTGGTYSTLKVQPAELEDSGVYFCASSRQVGTEAFFGQGTRLTVV.

This clone turned up a few times. The J gene is TRBJ1-5, the V gene TRBV5-6; weak D call: TRBD1 (5 bases). This CDR3 contains 16 residues. V was clipped by 2 bases and J by 0 bases, with 12 bases between them. Germline assignment: CDR1 SGHDT and CDR2 YYEEEE. The CDR3 loop reads CASSFGGSYSNQPQHF. The CDR3 DNA is TGTGCCAGCAGCTTCGGGGGAAGCTATAGCAATCAGCCCCAGCATTTT. Looking up the rest from reference TRBV5-6 and TRBJ1-5 gives the full variable domain: DAGVTQSPTHLIKTRGQQVTLRCSPKSGHDTVSWYQQALGQGPQFIFQYYEEEERQRGNFPDRFSGHQFPNYSSELNVNALLLGDSALYLCASSFGGSYSNQPQHFGDGTRLSIL.

In this sample, this clone turned up many times. The chain carries TRBV19 and TRBJ2-1; perhaps TRBD2 as D (5 bases). Germline values: CDR1 LNHDA, CDR2 SQIVND (reference sequence). This CDR3 contains 13 residues. V was clipped by 2 bases and J by 10 bases, with 12 bases between them. In DNA, the CDR3 is TGTGCCAGTAGTATACGGGGTCTGCAAGAGCAGTTCTTC. It codes for CASSIRGLQEQFF. Drawing the rest from reference TRBV19 and TRBJ2-1, the complete variable domain is DGGITQSPKYLFRKEGQNVTLSCEQNLNHDAMYWYRQDPGQGLRLIYYSQIVNDFQKGDIAEGYSVSREKKESFPLTVTSAQKNPTAFYLCASSIRGLQEQFFGPGTRLTVL.

This clone was observed a few times. This chain joins TRBV9 and TRBJ2-2, with D perhaps matching TRBD2 (5 bases). Germline CDR1 reads SGDLS; CDR2 reads YYNGEE. This CDR3 comprises 16 residues. V was trimmed by 0 bases and J by 6 bases, leaving 15 bases between them. The DNA of the CDR3 is TGTGCCAGCAGCGTAGACCCTTTAGGAGGTGCCGGGGAGCTGTTTTTT. Translation: CASSVDPLGGAGELFF.

In its sample, this clone was seen many times. The chain carries TRBV29-1 and TRBJ1-2; D remains unclear. Germline V gene sequence: CDR1 SQVTM, CDR2 ANQGSEA. This CDR3 contains 13 residues. Trimming shortened V by 6 bases and J by 3 bases, and 14 bases separated the two germline ends. The CDR3 nucleotides are TGCAGCGTGTCGTCCACAGAGTACTATGGCTACACCTTC. This encodes CSVSSTEYYGYTF.

This clone was counted only a few times. The gene calls are TRBV4-2 and TRBJ2-1; TRBD1 agrees at 9 bases. Trimming took 4 bases from V and 6 from J; bases not matched to a gene: 4. The length of the CDR3 is 14 residues. Germline V gene data show CDR1 as LGHNA and CDR2 as YNFKEQ. The CDR3 region is CASSPDRGSNEQFF. CDR3 DNA sequence: TGTGCCAGCAGCCCGGACAGGGGTTCCAATGAGCAGTTCTTC.

The rearrangement uses TRBV5-1 and TRBJ2-3, with D unresolved. Germline V CDR1 and CDR2: SGHRS, YFSETQ. The CDR3 runs 18 residues. V was shortened by 4 bases and J by 6 bases, with 27 bases between the two germline ends. The CDR3 loop reads CASSRTLGSGLASDTQYF. The CDR3 bases are TGCGCCAGCAGCCGAACCCTCGGGTCAGGCCTGGCCTCGGATACGCAGTATTTT.

The chain couples TRBV6-5 to TRBJ2-1; possible D gene TRBD1, 6 bases. The V gene lost 4 bases and the J gene lost 5 bases, with 9 bases spanning the gap. There are 13 residues in the CDR3. Germline CDR1 is MNHEY and CDR2 is SVGAGI. CDR3 sequence (DNA): TGTGCCAGCAGTTCAAGACAGGACAATGAGCAGTTCTTC. It encodes CASSSRQDNEQFF.

This clone was counted a few times. The CDR3 reads CAISIDRGDTEAFF. CDR3 nucleotides: TGTGCCATCAGCATTGACAGGGGTGACACTGAAGCTTTCTTT. This chain connects TRBV10-3 to TRBJ1-1; 8 bases are a match to TRBD1. V was pared by 6 bases and J by 3 bases, with 6 bases of the junction left unmatched. This CDR3 comprises 14 residues. Germline V gene sequence: CDR1 ENHRY, CDR2 SYGVKD.

The CDR3 DNA reads TGTGCCAGTAAATCTATTAACTCCTACAATGAGCAGTTCTTC. Protein sequence: CASKSINSYNEQFF. The chain recombines TRBV19 with TRBJ2-1; D gene ambiguous. The V end was cut by 7 bases, the J end by 0 bases, with 10 bases between. The CDR3 sequence is 14 residues long. In germline, CDR1 is LNHDA, CDR2 SQIVND (reference sequence). Together with reference TRBV19 and TRBJ2-1, the CDR3 gives the full variable domain: DGGITQSPKYLFRKEGQNVTLSCEQNLNHDAMYWYRQDPGQGLRLIYYSQIVNDFQKGDIAEGYSVSREKKESFPLTVTSAQKNPTAFYLCASKSINSYNEQFFGPGTRLTVL.

The V gene is TRBV4-1, the J gene TRBJ1-4; D unclear. The V gene lost 1 base and the J gene lost 8 bases, with 8 bases spanning the gap. Germline V gene lookup returns CDR1 MGHRA and CDR2 YSYEKL. The CDR3 length is 13 residues. CDR3 amino acids: CASSQAIGEKLFF. CDR3 nucleotide sequence: TGCGCCAGCAGCCAAGCGATAGGAGAAAAACTGTTTTTT.

This clone was counted a few times. This chain links TRBV2 with TRBJ2-1, with 9 positions matching TRBD2. Looked up from germline, CDR1 is SNHLY and CDR2 is FYNNEI. Losses at the gene ends were 6 bases for V and 8 bases for J; bases not matched to a gene: 14. This CDR3 has 16 amino acids. The CDR3 DNA is TGTGCCAGCAGCCCAGGGACTAGCCCCCTTTCAGATGAGCAGTTCTTC. Amino acids: CASSPGTSPLSDEQFF.